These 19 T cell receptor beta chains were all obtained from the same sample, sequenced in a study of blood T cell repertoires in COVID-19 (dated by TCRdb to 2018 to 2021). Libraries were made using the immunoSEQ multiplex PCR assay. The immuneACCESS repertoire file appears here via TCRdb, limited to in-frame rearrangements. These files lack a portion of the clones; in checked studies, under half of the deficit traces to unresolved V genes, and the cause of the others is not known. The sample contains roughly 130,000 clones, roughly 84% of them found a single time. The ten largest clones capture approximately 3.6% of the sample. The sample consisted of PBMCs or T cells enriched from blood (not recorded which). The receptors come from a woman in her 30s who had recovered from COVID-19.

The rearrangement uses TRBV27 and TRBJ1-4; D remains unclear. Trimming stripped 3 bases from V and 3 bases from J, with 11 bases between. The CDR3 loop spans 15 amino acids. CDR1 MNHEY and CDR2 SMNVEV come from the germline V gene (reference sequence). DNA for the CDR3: TGTGCCAGCAGTTTCTCGTGGGCAGCTAATGAAAAACTGTTTTTT. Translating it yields CASSFSWAANEKLFF.

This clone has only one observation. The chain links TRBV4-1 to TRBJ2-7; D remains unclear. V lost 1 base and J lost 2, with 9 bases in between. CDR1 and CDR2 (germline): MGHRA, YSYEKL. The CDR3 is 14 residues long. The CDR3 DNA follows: TGCGCCAGCAGCCAAGCCCCCCCTCCCTACGAGCAGTACTTC. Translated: CASSQAPPPYEQYF.

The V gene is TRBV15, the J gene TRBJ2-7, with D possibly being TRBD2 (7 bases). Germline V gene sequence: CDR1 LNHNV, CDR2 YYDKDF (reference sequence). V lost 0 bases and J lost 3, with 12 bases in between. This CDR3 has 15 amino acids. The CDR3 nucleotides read TGTGCCACCAGCAGAGATCCTAGGGGGGGCTACGAGCAGTACTTC. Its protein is CATSRDPRGGYEQYF.

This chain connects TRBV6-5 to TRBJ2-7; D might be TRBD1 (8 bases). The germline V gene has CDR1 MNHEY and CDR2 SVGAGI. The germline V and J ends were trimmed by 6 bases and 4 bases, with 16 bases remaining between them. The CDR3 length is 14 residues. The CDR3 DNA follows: TGTGCCAGCAGCCACACAGGGGGAGGGTACGAGCAGTACTTC. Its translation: CASSHTGGGYEQYF.

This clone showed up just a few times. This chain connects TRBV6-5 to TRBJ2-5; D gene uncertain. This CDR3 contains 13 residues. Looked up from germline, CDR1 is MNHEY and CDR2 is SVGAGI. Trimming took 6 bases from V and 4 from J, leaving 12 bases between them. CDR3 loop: CASRPERLETQYF. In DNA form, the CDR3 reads TGTGCCAGCAGACCCGAGCGCCTAGAGACCCAGTACTTC.

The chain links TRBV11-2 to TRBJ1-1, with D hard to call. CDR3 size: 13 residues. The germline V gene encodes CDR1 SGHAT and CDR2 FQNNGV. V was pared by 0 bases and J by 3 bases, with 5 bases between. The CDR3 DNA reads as TGTGCCAGCAGCTTAGATGCAGACACTGAAGCTTTCTTT. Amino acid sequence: CASSLDADTEAFF. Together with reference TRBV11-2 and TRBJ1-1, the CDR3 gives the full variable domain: EAGVAQSPRYKIIEKRQSVAFWCNPISGHATLYWYQQILGQGPKLLIQFQNNGVVDDSQLPKDRFSAERLKGVDSTLKIQPAKLEDSAVYLCASSLDADTEAFFGQGTRLTVV.

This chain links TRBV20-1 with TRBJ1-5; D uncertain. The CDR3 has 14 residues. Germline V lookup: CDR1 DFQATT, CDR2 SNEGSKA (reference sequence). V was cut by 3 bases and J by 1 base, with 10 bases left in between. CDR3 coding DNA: TGCAGTGCTAGTGACCAGGCCAGCAATCAGCCCCAGCATTTT. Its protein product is CSASDQASNQPQHF.

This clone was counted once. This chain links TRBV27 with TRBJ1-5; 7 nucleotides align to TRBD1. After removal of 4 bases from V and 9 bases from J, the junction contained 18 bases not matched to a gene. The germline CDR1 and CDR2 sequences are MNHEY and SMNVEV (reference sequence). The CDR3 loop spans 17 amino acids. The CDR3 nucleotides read TGTGCCAGCAGTTCCCTCCGGGACAGTCCGTTGGTTACGCCCCAGCATTTT. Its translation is CASSSLRDSPLVTPQHF.

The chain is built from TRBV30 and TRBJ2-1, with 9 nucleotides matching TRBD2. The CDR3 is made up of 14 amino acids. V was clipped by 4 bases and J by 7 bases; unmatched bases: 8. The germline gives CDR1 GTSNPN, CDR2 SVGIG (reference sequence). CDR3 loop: CAWKVSGSSNEQFF. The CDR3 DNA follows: TGTGCCTGGAAGGTTAGCGGGAGCTCGAATGAGCAGTTCTTC.

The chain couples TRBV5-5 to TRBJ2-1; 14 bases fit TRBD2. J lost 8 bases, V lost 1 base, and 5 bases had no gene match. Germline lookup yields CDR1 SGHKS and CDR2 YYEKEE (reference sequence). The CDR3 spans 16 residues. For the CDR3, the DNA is TGTGCCAGCAGCTTGCTTAGGACTAGCGGGAGGCATGAGCAGTTCTTC. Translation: CASSLLRTSGRHEQFF.

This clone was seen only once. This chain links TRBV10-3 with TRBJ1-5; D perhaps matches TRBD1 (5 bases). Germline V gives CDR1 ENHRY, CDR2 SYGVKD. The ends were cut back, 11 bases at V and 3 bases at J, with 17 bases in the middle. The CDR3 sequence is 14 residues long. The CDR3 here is CASESRQTNQPQHF. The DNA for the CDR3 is TGTGCCTCCGAGTCTAGACAGACCAATCAGCCCCAGCATTTT.

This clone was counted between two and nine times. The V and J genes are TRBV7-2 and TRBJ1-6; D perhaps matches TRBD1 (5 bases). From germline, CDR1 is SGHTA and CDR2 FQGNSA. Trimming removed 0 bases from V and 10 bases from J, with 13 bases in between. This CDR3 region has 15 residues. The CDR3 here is CASSLASWGGSPLHF. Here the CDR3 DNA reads TGTGCCAGCAGCTTAGCGAGTTGGGGGGGATCACCCCTCCACTTT.

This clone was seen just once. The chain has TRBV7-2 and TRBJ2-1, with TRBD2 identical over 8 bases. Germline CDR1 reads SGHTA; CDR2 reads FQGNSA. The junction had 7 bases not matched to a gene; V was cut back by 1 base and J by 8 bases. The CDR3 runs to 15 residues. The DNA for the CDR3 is TGTGCCAGCAGCTTAGACGGGAGGGCGAGGTATGAGCAGTTCTTC. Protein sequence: CASSLDGRARYEQFF.

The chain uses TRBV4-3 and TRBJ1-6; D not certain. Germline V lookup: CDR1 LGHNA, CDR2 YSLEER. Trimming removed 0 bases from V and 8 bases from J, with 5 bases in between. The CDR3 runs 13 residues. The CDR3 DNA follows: TGCGCCAGCAGCCAAGATCAGGATTCACCCCTCCACTTT. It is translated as CASSQDQDSPLHF.

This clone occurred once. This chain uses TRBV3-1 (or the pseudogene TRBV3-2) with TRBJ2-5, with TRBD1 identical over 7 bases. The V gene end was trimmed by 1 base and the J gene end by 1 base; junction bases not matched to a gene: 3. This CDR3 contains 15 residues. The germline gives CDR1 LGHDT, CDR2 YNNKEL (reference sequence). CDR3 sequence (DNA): TGTGCCAGCAGCCAAGCTGGGACAGCCCAAGAGACCCAGTACTTC. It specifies CASSQAGTAQETQYF.

CDR3 coding DNA: TGCGCCAGCAGCTTACAACAGGGAAACACCATATATTTT. This sequence encodes CASSLQQGNTIYF. The chain recombines TRBV5-1 with TRBJ1-3; no clear D gene. There are 13 residues in the CDR3. V dropped 2 bases and J dropped 4 bases, with 7 bases sitting between them. Germline CDR1 and CDR2: SGHRS and YFSETQ.

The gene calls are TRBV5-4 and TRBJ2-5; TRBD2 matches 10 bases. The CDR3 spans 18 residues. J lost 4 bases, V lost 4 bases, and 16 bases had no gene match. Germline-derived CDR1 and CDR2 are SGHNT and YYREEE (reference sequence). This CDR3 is CASSPGLASVRVIETQYF. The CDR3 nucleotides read TGTGCCAGCAGCCCGGGACTAGCGAGTGTTAGGGTGATAGAGACCCAGTACTTC.

The CDR3 region has the DNA TGTGCCAGCAGCCCTGGAGGTGGATTCTATGGCTACACCTTC. Its translation: CASSPGGGFYGYTF. The rearrangement joins TRBV5-4 to TRBJ1-2; D not resolved. V was clipped by 4 bases and J by 4 bases, with 14 bases between them. CDR3 size: 14 residues. Per germline, CDR1 SGHNT and CDR2 YYREEE (reference sequence).

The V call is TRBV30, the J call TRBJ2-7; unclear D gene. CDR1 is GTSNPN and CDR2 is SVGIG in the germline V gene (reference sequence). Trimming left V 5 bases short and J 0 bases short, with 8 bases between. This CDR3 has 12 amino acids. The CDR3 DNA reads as TGTGCCTGGGGACGGAGCTCCTACGAGCAGTACTTC. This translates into CAWGRSSYEQYF.